The next 17 T cell receptor beta chains were all read from a single sample in a study of T cells in Graves' hyperthyroidism and ophthalmopathy. The CDR3 regions of TCR beta were amplified from RNA transcripts. An initial round of RT-PCR targeting the TCR CDR3 relied on the HTBI primer set. TCRdb redid the calling of the multiplex PCR reads with MiXCR, one entry per CDR3 protein. The table includes 250,000 to 300,000 distinct CDR3 sequences, approximately 16% detected once. Sequencing was performed on blood. The receptors derive from a woman aged 45-60 years with Graves' hyperthyroidism that later progressed to Graves' ophthalmopathy.

This clonotype was seen more than once but under ten times. The chain couples TRBV5-1 to TRBJ1-2; D remains unclear. The germline V gene has CDR1 SGHRS and CDR2 YFSETQ. V was shortened by 1 base and J by 8 bases, with 9 bases between the two germline ends. This CDR3 region has 12 residues. In DNA form, the CDR3 reads TGCGCCAGCAGCTTGCCCCCGGAAGGCTACACCTTC. Amino acid sequence: CASSLPPEGYTF.

This clonotype was counted only a few times. V gene TRBV9 combines with J gene TRBJ2-5, with D maybe TRBD1 (6 bases). Trimming pared 4 bases from V and 2 bases from J, leaving 12 bases between. The germline CDR1 and CDR2 sequences are SGDLS and YYNGEE. This CDR3 comprises 14 residues. The CDR3 DNA reads TGTGCCAGCAGCTCCACGACAGGACAAGAGACCCAGTACTTC. It specifies CASSSTTGQETQYF.

This clonotype was seen at least ten times. This sequence joins TRBV28 and TRBJ1-2; 8 bases map to TRBD1. Germline CDR1 is MDHEN and CDR2 is SYDVKM. This CDR3 contains 14 residues. The trim removed 4 bases at V and 8 bases at J, leaving 9 bases unmatched. The CDR3 sequence: CASSSTGEVSGYTF. The CDR3, as DNA: TGTGCCAGCAGTTCGACAGGGGAGGTCTCGGGCTACACCTTC.

This clonotype has a count of ten or more. The J gene is TRBJ2-2, the V gene TRBV11-2; D is possibly TRBD1 or TRBD2 (6 bases each). The ends were cut back, 8 bases at V and 5 bases at J, with 18 bases in the middle. Germline CDR1 is SGHAT and CDR2 is FQNNGV. The CDR3 is 15 amino acids. The CDR3 DNA reads as TGTGCCAGCCGGATGGGGGGCTGGGAAACCGGGGAGCTGTTTTTT. Translation gives CASRMGGWETGELFF.

This clonotype appeared a few times. The chain links TRBV28 to TRBJ2-7; the D gene is possibly TRBD1 (6 bases). Germline V lookup: CDR1 MDHEN, CDR2 SYDVKM. Trimming left V 3 bases short and J 1 base short, with 19 bases between. The CDR3 spans 17 residues. The CDR3 protein is CASSFYRQESISYEQYF. CDR3 nucleotide sequence: TGTGCCAGCAGTTTTTACCGACAGGAGTCGATTTCCTACGAGCAGTACTTC.

The chain combines TRBV24-1 with TRBJ2-1; D might be TRBD1 (6 bases). The germline V and J ends were trimmed by 4 bases and 3 bases, with 9 bases remaining between them. Germline V gene sequence: CDR1 KGHDR, CDR2 SFDVKD. The CDR3 extends over 14 amino acids. The chain's CDR3 is CATSDYRDYNEQFF. CDR3 sequence (DNA): TGTGCCACCAGTGACTACAGGGACTACAATGAGCAGTTCTTC.

This clonotype came up many times. This sequence joins TRBV20-1 and TRBJ2-5; no clear D gene. Germline loops: CDR1 DFQATT, CDR2 SNEGSKA (reference sequence). The germline V and J ends were trimmed by 0 bases and 4 bases, with 18 bases remaining between them. The CDR3 consists of 16 residues. CDR3 DNA: TGCAGTGCTAGAGATCAACGAGCCGGTAGACTAGAGACCCAGTACTTC. Its translation is CSARDQRAGRLETQYF.

This clonotype has ten or more counts. This chain links TRBV3-1 with TRBJ2-7; D possibly corresponds to TRBD2 (5 bases). Germline values: CDR1 LGHDT, CDR2 YNNKEL (reference sequence). Trimming pared 1 base from V and 0 bases from J, leaving 10 bases between. The CDR3 spans 15 residues. The CDR3 is CASSQGRFGSYEQYF. The DNA of the CDR3 is TGTGCCAGCAGCCAAGGGAGGTTTGGCTCCTACGAGCAGTACTTC.

For the CDR3, the DNA is TGTGCCAGCAGCATCCGACTAGTCCAAAGCCACGAGCAGTACTTC. Amino acids: CASSIRLVQSHEQYF. This chain connects TRBV14 to TRBJ2-7; the D gene is possibly TRBD2 (6 bases). V was clipped by 5 bases and J by 5 bases, with 19 bases between them. The CDR3 sequence is 15 residues long. The germline gives CDR1 SGHDN, CDR2 FVKESK.

In its sample, this clonotype ranks as large. The J gene is TRBJ2-1, the V gene TRBV7-6; no definite D call. From germline, CDR1 is SGHVS and CDR2 FNYEAQ. This CDR3 is 11 amino acids long. The ends were cut back, 5 bases at V and 9 bases at J, with 8 bases in the middle. The CDR3 region has the DNA TGTGCCAGCAGCGCCGGGCGTGAGCAGTTCTTC. This translates into CASSAGREQFF.

Here the CDR3 reads CATRWVLGYGYTF. CDR3 nucleotide sequence: TGTGCCACCCGGTGGGTCCTGGGCTATGGCTACACCTTC. V usage is TRBV7-8 and J usage is TRBJ1-2; no clear D. CDR3 length: 13 amino acids. V gave up 10 bases and J gave up 4 bases, with 16 bases separating them. Germline V gives CDR1 SGHVS, CDR2 FQNEAQ.

The V and J genes are TRBV13 and TRBJ2-2; 10 bases line up with TRBD2. This CDR3 is built from 17 residues. J was trimmed by 6 bases and V by 1 base; bases with no gene match: 8. Per germline, CDR1 PRHDT and CDR2 FYEKMQ (reference sequence). CDR3 nucleotide sequence: TGTGCCAGCAGCTTAGAAGTGCTAGCGGGAGTTCCCGGGGAGCTGTTTTTT. Translating gives CASSLEVLAGVPGELFF.

In this sample, this clonotype turned up many times. The chain links TRBV11-2 to TRBJ1-2; D not certain. Germline-derived CDR1 and CDR2 are SGHAT and FQNNGV. This CDR3 comprises 13 residues. Trimming removed 6 bases at V and 4 bases at J, with 12 bases between. CDR3 residues: CASRVWQSYGYTF. The CDR3 nucleotides are TGTGCCAGCAGGGTCTGGCAGAGCTATGGCTACACCTTC.

V and J are TRBV6-1 and TRBJ2-3; D possibly uses TRBD1 or TRBD2 (6 bases each). Germline lookup yields CDR1 MNHNS and CDR2 SASEGT. Between the trimmed V and J ends, which lost 2 bases and 5 bases, there was a span of 17 bases. This CDR3 spans 16 amino acids. The CDR3 is CASSETLLEGGDTQYF. The CDR3 bases are TGTGCCAGCAGTGAAACTTTGCTGGAGGGGGGAGATACGCAGTATTTT.

This clonotype was seen many times. The chain carries TRBV2 and TRBJ1-4; 8 nucleotides align to TRBD1. CDR3 length: 13 amino acids. Looked up from germline, CDR1 is SNHLY and CDR2 is FYNNEI. V shed 6 bases and J 7 bases; nucleotides not matched to a gene: 4. CDR3 loop: CASRGQGPEKLFF. Here the CDR3 DNA reads TGTGCCAGCAGAGGACAGGGACCTGAAAAACTGTTTTTT.

This clonotype appeared a few times. V is TRBV5-1 and J is TRBJ1-1; TRBD1 might be the D (5 bases). The germline CDR1 and CDR2 sequences are SGHRS and YFSETQ. Trimming took 1 base from V and 6 from J, leaving 13 bases between them. The CDR3 loop spans 14 amino acids. The CDR3 loop is CASSLSGGESEAFF. Written as DNA, the CDR3 is TGCGCCAGCAGCTTGTCGGGGGGAGAATCTGAAGCTTTCTTT. Based on the CDR3 plus reference TRBV5-1 and TRBJ1-1, the full variable domain is KAGVTQTPRYLIKTRGQQVTLSCSPISGHRSVSWYQQTPGQGLQFLFEYFSETQRNKGNFPGRFSGRQFSNSRSEMNVSTLELGDSALYLCASSLSGGESEAFFGQGTRLTVV.

This clonotype came up a few times. This may be a read error, as it is one base from a much larger clone. The CDR3 DNA sequence: TGTGCCAGCAGCGTAGTTAACAGTCCCCACGAGCAGTACTTC. Its protein is CASSVVNSPHEQYF. The V and J genes are TRBV9 and TRBJ2-7; D ambiguous. The germline V gene has CDR1 SGDLS and CDR2 YYNGEE. CDR3 size: 14 residues. V was cut by 0 bases and J by 5 bases, with 12 bases left in between.